These 5 T cell receptor beta chains originate from one sample sequenced in a study of Tregs in tolerant kidney transplant recipients. This table comes from immunoSEQ multiplex PCR, and its TCRdb copy is limited to in-frame clones, with some not included. The table has fewer than 80,000 clones, more than 95% seen once. Sample: CD4+ T cells from blood, taken before the transplant. The source of these receptors is a human donor who received a combined kidney and bone marrow transplant.

The V call is TRBV19, the J call TRBJ2-2; D is perhaps TRBD1 (5 bases). This CDR3 spans 15 amino acids. V dropped 3 bases and J dropped 8 bases, with 16 bases sitting between them. Germline CDR1 LNHDA, CDR2 SQIVND (reference sequence). CDR3 loop: CASSIQIDSAGELFF. The CDR3, as DNA: TGTGCCAGTAGTATCCAAATCGACAGCGCTGGGGAGCTGTTTTTT.

In its sample, this clone was seen once. CDR3 residues: CASGISYNEKLFF. For the CDR3, the DNA is TGTGCTAGTGGAATCAGTTATAATGAAAAACTGTTTTTT. The chain joins TRBV12-5 to TRBJ1-4; D is undetermined. V was cut by 6 bases and J by 4 bases, with 9 bases left in between. This CDR3 comprises 13 residues. Germline CDR1 and CDR2: LGHNT and FRNRAP.

This chain links TRBV6-1 with TRBJ2-1; TRBD2 matches 12 bases. In germline, CDR1 is MNHNS, CDR2 SASEGT. CDR3 length: 15 residues. Germline trimming cut 5 bases from V and 2 bases from J; bases unmatched to any gene: 1. CDR3 residues: CASSPSGRAYNEQFF. The CDR3 DNA is TGTGCCAGCAGTCCTAGCGGGAGGGCCTACAATGAGCAGTTCTTC.

V is TRBV18 and J is TRBJ1-6; 8 bases fit TRBD1. The germline gives CDR1 KGHSH, CDR2 LQKENI. The trim removed 4 bases at V and 5 bases at J, leaving 7 bases unmatched. CDR3 size: 16 residues. The CDR3 DNA follows: TGTGCCAGCTCACTTAACAGGGGGAAGAATAATTCACCCCTCCACTTT. This encodes CASSLNRGKNNSPLHF.

The chain is built from TRBV4-1 and TRBJ2-3; 9 bases line up with TRBD2. The germline gives CDR1 MGHRA, CDR2 YSYEKL. The CDR3 has 19 amino acids. V gave up 0 bases and J gave up 6 bases; unmatched junction bases: 16. CDR3 in amino acids: CASSQDRGMAGGTPDTQYF. In DNA form, the CDR3 reads TGCGCCAGCAGCCAAGATAGGGGGATGGCGGGGGGGACCCCGGATACGCAGTATTTT.